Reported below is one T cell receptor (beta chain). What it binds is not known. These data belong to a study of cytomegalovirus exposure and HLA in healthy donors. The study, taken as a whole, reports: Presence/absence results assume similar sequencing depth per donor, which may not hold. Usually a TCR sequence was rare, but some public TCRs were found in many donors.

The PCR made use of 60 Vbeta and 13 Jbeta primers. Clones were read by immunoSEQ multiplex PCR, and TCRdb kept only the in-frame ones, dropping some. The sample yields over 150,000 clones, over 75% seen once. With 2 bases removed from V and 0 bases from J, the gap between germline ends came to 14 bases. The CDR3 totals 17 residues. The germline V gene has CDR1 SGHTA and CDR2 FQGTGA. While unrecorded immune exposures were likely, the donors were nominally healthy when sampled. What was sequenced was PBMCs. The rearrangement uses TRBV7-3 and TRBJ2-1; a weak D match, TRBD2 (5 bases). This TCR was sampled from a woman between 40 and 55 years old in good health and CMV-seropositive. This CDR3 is CASSLRPVGSSYNEQFF. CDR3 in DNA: TGTGCCAGCAGCTTACGTCCGGTGGGGAGCTCCTACAATGAGCAGTTCTTC.